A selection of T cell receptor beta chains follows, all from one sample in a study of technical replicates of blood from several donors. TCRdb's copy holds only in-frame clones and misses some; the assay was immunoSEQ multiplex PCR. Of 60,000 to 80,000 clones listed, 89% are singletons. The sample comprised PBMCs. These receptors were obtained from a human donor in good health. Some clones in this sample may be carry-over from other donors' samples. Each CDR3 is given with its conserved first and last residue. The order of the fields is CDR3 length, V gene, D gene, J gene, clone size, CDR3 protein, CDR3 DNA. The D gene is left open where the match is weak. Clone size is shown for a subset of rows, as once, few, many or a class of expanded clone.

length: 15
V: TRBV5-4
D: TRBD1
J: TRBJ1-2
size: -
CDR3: CASSTGQGANYGYTF
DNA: TGTGCCAGCAGCACGGGACAGGGGGCGAACTATGGCTACACCTTC

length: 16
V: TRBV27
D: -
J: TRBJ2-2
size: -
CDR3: CASSSLGRGHTGELFF
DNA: TGTGCCAGCAGTTCCCTTGGGCGGGGGCACACCGGGGAGCTGTTTTTT

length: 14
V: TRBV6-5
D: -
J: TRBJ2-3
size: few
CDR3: CASSYASATDTQYF
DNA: TGTGCCAGCAGTTACGCTAGCGCTACAGATACGCAGTATTTT

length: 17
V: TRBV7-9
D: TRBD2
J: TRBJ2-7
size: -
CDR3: CASSLDPGLAEAYEQYF
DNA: TGTGCCAGCAGCTTAGACCCGGGACTAGCGGAGGCCTACGAGCAGTACTTC

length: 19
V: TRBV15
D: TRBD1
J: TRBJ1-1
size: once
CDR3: CATSRDEFGTGVQDAEAFF
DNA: TGTGCCACCAGCAGAGATGAATTTGGGACAGGGGTCCAGGACGCTGAAGCTTTCTTT

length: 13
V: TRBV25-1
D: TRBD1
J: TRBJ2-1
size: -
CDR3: CASSQGARDEQFF
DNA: TGTGCCAGCAGCCAGGGGGCGCGGGATGAGCAGTTCTTC

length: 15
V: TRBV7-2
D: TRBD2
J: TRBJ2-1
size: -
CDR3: CASSLGLAERGEQFF
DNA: TGTGCCAGCAGCTTAGGACTAGCGGAGAGGGGTGAGCAGTTCTTC

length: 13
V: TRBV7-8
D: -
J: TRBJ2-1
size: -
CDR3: CASSEAGYNEQFF
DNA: TGTGCCAGCAGCGAAGCAGGCTACAATGAGCAGTTCTTC

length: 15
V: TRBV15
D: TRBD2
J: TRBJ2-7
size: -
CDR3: CATSRDPGRSYEQYF
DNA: TGTGCCACCAGCAGAGATCCCGGGAGGAGCTACGAGCAGTACTTC

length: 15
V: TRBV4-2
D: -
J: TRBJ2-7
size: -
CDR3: CASSQQGPPLDEQYF
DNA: TGTGCCAGCAGCCAACAGGGGCCCCCTTTGGACGAGCAGTACTTC

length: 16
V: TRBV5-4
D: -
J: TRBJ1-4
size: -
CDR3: CASSASQGTTNEKLFF
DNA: TGTGCCAGCAGCGCAAGTCAGGGAACAACTAATGAAAAACTGTTTTTT

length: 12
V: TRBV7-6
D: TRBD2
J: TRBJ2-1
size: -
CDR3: CASSSSGSEQFF
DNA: TGTGCCAGCAGCTCAAGCGGGAGTGAGCAGTTCTTC